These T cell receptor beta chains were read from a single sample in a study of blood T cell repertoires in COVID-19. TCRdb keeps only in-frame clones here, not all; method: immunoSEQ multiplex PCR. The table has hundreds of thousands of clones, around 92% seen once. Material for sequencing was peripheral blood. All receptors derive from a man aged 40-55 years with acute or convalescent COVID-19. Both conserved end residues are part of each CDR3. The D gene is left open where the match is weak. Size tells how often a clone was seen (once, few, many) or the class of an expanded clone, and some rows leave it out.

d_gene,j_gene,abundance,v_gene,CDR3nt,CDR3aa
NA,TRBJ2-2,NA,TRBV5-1,TGCGCCAGCAGCCCAAAAAACACCGGGGAGCTGTTTTTT,CASSPKNTGELFF
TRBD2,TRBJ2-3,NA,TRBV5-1,TGCGCCAGCAGCCTAGGGAGGGGAGGCGGCACAGATACGCAGTATTTT,CASSLGRGGGTDTQYF
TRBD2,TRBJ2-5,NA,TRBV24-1,TGTGCCACCAGTGGTCGAGCGACTAGCGGGACCGGGCAGGGAGAGACCCAGTACTTC,CATSGRATSGTGQGETQYF
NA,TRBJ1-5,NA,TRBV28,TGTGCCAGCAACGAGAGGGGGGGCGAACAGCCCCAGCATTTT,CASNERGGEQPQHF
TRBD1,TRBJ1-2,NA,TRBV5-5,TGTGCCAGCAGCTTGGAGCAGGGACAGACCCTTCGGAGCTATGGCTACACCTTC,CASSLEQGQTLRSYGYTF
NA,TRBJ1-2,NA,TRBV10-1,TGCGCCAGCAGTGATGGCGAGGTGCGGGGCTACACCTTC,CASSDGEVRGYTF
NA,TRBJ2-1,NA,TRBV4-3,TGCGCCAGCAGCAGGGGGGGTTTGCAGTTCTTC,CASSRGGLQFF
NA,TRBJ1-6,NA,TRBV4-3,TGCGCCAGCAGCCAAGATATCGGGGTGGGATCACCCCTCCACTTT,CASSQDIGVGSPLHF
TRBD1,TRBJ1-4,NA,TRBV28,TGTGCCAGCAGAAGGGGGACAGGGAATCACGAAAAACTGTTTTTT,CASRRGTGNHEKLFF
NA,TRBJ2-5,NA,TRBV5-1,TGCGCCAGCAGCTTACAAACTACAGGTTGGGAGACCCAGTACTTC,CASSLQTTGWETQYF
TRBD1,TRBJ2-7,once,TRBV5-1,TGCGCCAGCAGCTCTAGAACTGGACAGGAGTACGAGCAGTACTTC,CASSSRTGQEYEQYF
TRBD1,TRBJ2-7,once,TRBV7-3,TGTGCCAGCAGCCCCGGGACAGGAGTTAGCGAGCAGTACTTC,CASSPGTGVSEQYF
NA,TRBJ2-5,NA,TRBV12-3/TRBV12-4,TGTGCCAGCAGTTTAGCGTCGGGGACCCAGTACTTC,CASSLASGTQYF
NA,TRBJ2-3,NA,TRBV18,TGTGCCAGCTTGTCGGGAGATACGCAGTATTTT,CASLSGDTQYF
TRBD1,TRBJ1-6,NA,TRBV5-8,TGTGCCAGCAGCTCCGGGACAGGGGATTCACCCCTCCACTTT,CASSSGTGDSPLHF
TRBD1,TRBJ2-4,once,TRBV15,TGTGCCACCAGCAGACTACAGGGGTCCGTAAACATTCAGTACTTC,CATSRLQGSVNIQYF
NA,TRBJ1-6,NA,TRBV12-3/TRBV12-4,TGTGCCAGCAGTCAGGACAGCAATTCACCCCTCCACTTT,CASSQDSNSPLHF
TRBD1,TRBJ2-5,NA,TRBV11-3,TGTGCCAGCAGCTTAGCAGGGGGCCGGGAGACCCAGTACTTC,CASSLAGGRETQYF
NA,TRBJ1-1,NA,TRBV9,TGTGCCAGCAGCGTTCGGGGAGACCCGGGAGTCACTGAAGCTTTCTTT,CASSVRGDPGVTEAFF
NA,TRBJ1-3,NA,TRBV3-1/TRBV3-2,TGTGCCAGCAGCCAAGATCAGCCCCAGGGTAGAAACACCATATATTTT,CASSQDQPQGRNTIYF
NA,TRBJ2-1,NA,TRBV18,TGTGCCAGCTCACCACCTTTTTCTCGGCGGGGTGCTTACAATGAGCAGTTCTTC,CASSPPFSRRGAYNEQFF
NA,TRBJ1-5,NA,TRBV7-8,TGTGCCAGCAGGCCAGCGCATAGGCTAGGGGTAAATCAGCCCCAGCATTTT,CASRPAHRLGVNQPQHF
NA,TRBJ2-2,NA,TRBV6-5,TGTGCCAGCAGTTACCGGGGACAGAACACCGGGGAGCTGTTTTTT,CASSYRGQNTGELFF
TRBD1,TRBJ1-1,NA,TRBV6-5,TGTGCCAGCACCAGGGGGCGGGACACTGAAGCTTTCTTT,CASTRGRDTEAFF
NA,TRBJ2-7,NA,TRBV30,TGTGCCTGGGTAACGGTTTACGAGCAGTACTTC,CAWVTVYEQYF
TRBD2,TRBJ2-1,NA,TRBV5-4,TGTGCCAGCAGCGGACGACTAGCGGGAGCTCACAATGAGCAGTTCTTC,CASSGRLAGAHNEQFF
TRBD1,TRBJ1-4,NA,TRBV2,TGTGCCACGGGACAGTGGCAGGCTAATGAAAAACTGTTTTTT,CATGQWQANEKLFF
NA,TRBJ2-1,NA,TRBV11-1,TGTGCCAGCAGCTTAACTGGTAGCTCCTACAATGAGCAGTTCTTC,CASSLTGSSYNEQFF
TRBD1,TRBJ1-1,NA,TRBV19,TGTGCCAGTAGTATTCGGACAGGAGCAACTGAAGCTTTCTTT,CASSIRTGATEAFF
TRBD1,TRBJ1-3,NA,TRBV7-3,TGTGCCAGCAGTTTACAGGGGCGAGACACCATATATTTT,CASSLQGRDTIYF
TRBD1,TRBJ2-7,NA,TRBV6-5,TGTGCCAGCAGCATCCCCGGGACAGGAGACTACGAGCAGTACTTC,CASSIPGTGDYEQYF
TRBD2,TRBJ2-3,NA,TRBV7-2,TGTGCCAGCAGCTTAGCAAGCGGGGCTAGGAATACGCAGTATTTT,CASSLASGARNTQYF
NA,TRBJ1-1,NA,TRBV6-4,TGTGCCAGCAGTCCCGAGAGAGGTAACACTGAAGCTTTCTTT,CASSPERGNTEAFF
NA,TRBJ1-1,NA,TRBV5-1,TGCGCCAGCAGCTCACGTCAGGGTAATGTCGGTGAAGCTTTCTTT,CASSSRQGNVGEAFF
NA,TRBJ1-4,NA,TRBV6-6,TGTGCCAGCAGTTACTCGGAGGTCTGGGGAAAACTGTTTTTT,CASSYSEVWGKLFF
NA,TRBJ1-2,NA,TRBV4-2,TGTGCCAGCAGCCAAGATTCTGGGGCGGGGTATGGCTACACCTTC,CASSQDSGAGYGYTF
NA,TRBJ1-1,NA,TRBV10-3,TGTGCCATCAGTGATAGTAGGAACACTGAAGCTTTCTTT,CAISDSRNTEAFF
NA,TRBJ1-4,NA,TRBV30,TGTGCCTGGAGTGTAACGGGGGGGGGCGAAAAACTGTTTTTT,CAWSVTGGGEKLFF
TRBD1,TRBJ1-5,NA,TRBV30,TGTGCCTGGAGGGGACAGGGCAATCAGCCCCAGCATTTT,CAWRGQGNQPQHF
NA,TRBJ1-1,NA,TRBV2,TGTGCCAGCAGTGAGTTTCGCCTGCGGGACACTGAAGCTTTCTTT,CASSEFRLRDTEAFF
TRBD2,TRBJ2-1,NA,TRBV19,TGTGCCAGTAGTATAGTAGCGGGAAGTAGCAATGAGCAGTTCTTC,CASSIVAGSSNEQFF
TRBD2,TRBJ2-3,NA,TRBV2,TGTGCCAGCACGAACCACCCCCGGACTAGCCGCACAGATACGCAGTATTTT,CASTNHPRTSRTDTQYF
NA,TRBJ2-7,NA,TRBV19,TGTGCCAGTAGTTCCGGGTGGGAGGAATTGTCCTACGAGCAGTACTTC,CASSSGWEELSYEQYF
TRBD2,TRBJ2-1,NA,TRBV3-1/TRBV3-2,TGTGCCAGCAGCCCCCGGACTAGCGTGAGCCTTATAACCTACAATGAGCAGTTCTTC,CASSPRTSVSLITYNEQFF
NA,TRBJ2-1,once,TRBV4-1,TGCGCCAGCAGCCTTCACAGCCTCTCCTACAATGAGCAGTTCTTC,CASSLHSLSYNEQFF
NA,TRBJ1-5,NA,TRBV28,TGTGCCAGCAGCATACCGCGCATTTTGCGGTTTCGGAGCAATCAGCCCCAGCATTTT,CASSIPRILRFRSNQPQHF
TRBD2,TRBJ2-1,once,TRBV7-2,TGTGCCAGCAGCTTAGGAGGCAGCGGGGGGTTAAATGAGCAGTTCTTC,CASSLGGSGGLNEQFF
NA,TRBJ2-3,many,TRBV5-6,TGTGCCAGCAGCTGGGACATCGATACGCAGTATTTT,CASSWDIDTQYF